This T cell receptor beta chain was found in a study of beta chain features in type 1 diabetes. For the study at large: Age, gender, cell numbers and subset yield matched between patients and controls.

V shed 5 bases and J shed 4 bases, with 15 bases lying between them. Germline CDR1 reads PRHDT; CDR2 reads FYEKMQ (reference sequence). This CDR3 has 15 amino acids. Sequenced material consisted of expressed TCRB transcripts (all of the isolated RNA was reverse transcribed). Assay used: immunoSEQ multiplex PCR; TCRdb lists only in-frame clones, some missing. The data contain under 900,000 clones, roughly 16% of them seen just once; the ten biggest clones take up 0.02% to 0.025%. This rearrangement joins TRBV13 to TRBJ2-1; D might be TRBD1 (7 bases). The TCR was taken from a woman aged 18-29 years in good health. Sequenced material: naive CD4+ T cells from blood. The CDR3 nucleotides are TGTGCCAGCAGCCCGCGGGACAGCCAATACAATGAGCAGTTCTTC. It specifies CASSPRDSQYNEQFF.